These T cell receptor beta chains were read from a single sample in a study of CD8 T cell repertoires and HIV-1 epitope variants. The method was immunoSEQ multiplex PCR; TCRdb's version includes in-frame clones alone and lacks a portion of them. The top ten clones hold around 25% of a sample with 80,000 to 95,000 clones, around 67% of them seen once. The sequencing sample was made of uncultured baseline CD8+ T cells from peripheral blood mononuclear cells (PBMCs). The receptors derive from a male donor with HIV. Both conserved end residues are part of each CDR3. A D gene is named only where the DNA matches it firmly. The size entry is marked missing in some rows and otherwise reads once, few, many or a size class.

d_call	v_call	clone_size	j_call	cdr3_nt	cdr3_aa
.	TRBV7-9	.	TRBJ2-6	TGTGCCAGCAGCTTCGCAGGGGCCAACGTCCTGACTTTC	CASSFAGANVLTF
TRBD1	TRBV5-1	.	TRBJ1-2	TGCGCCAGCAGCGCCAGACCCGACAGGGAAGAATCTGGCTACACCTTC	CASSARPDREESGYTF
TRBD2	TRBV30	.	TRBJ2-7	TGTGCCTGGACCCCCCGCGGGGGACCCTACGAGCAGTACTTC	CAWTPRGGPYEQYF
.	TRBV5-1	few	TRBJ2-1	TGCGCCAGCAGCTTGGGAGAAACCTACAATGAGCAGTTCTTC	CASSLGETYNEQFF
TRBD1	TRBV2	few	TRBJ1-1	TGTGCCAGCGGGGGACAGGGACCTGAAGCTTTCTTT	CASGGQGPEAFF
.	TRBV29-1	few	TRBJ2-2	TGCAGCGTGACTGGCGGGGAGCTGTTTTTT	CSVTGGELFF
.	TRBV28	.	TRBJ1-2	TGTGCCAGCAGTCTCCCCCTCAATGGCTACACCTTC	CASSLPLNGYTF
.	TRBV30	few	TRBJ2-5	TGTGCCTGGAAAGGTAGCCAAGAGACCCAGTACTTC	CAWKGSQETQYF
.	TRBV5-1	.	TRBJ1-1	TGCGCCAGCAGTTTGGAGTTAGCAGGGGACACTGAAGCTTTCTTT	CASSLELAGDTEAFF
TRBD2	TRBV9	.	TRBJ2-3	TGTGCCAGCAGCGTAGCTACGGCTAGCGGGACTAGCACAGATACGCAGTATTTT	CASSVATASGTSTDTQYF
.	TRBV7-2	.	TRBJ2-5	TGTGCCAGCAGCCGCGGGGACGAAGAGACCCAGTACTTC	CASSRGDEETQYF